This passage covers 3 T cell receptor beta chains from one sample sequenced in a study of T cell responses to AZD1222 COVID-19 vaccine. Profiling relied on immunoSEQ multiplex PCR, and the TCRdb table lists in-frame clones only, not all of them. In the table there are approximately 120,000 clones, 88% of which are singletons. The material sequenced was peripheral blood, taken on day 0 of MenACWY control vaccination. The receptors derive from an adult in good health.

The rearrangement joins TRBV29-1 to TRBJ1-2; 7 bases are shared with TRBD1. This CDR3 comprises 15 residues. J gave up 4 bases and V 0 bases, and 8 bases lay outside the gene matches. Germline V gene sequence: CDR1 SQVTM, CDR2 ANQGSEA. The CDR3: CSVEDSTDRRYGYTF. The CDR3 nucleotides read TGCAGCGTTGAAGATTCGACGGACAGGCGCTATGGCTACACCTTC.

The CDR3 protein is CASSLGQGHEQFF. DNA of the CDR3: TGTGCCAGCAGCTTGGGACAGGGTCATGAGCAGTTCTTC. The rearrangement joins TRBV5-4 to TRBJ2-1; 7 bases are a match to TRBD1. V was clipped by 0 bases and J by 8 bases; unmatched bases: 2. This CDR3 spans 13 amino acids. CDR1 is SGHNT and CDR2 is YYREEE in the germline V gene (reference sequence). The whole variable domain, remainder taken from reference TRBV5-4 and TRBJ2-1, is ETGVTQSPTHLIKTRGQQVTLRCSSQSGHNTVSWYQQALGQGPQFIFQYYREEENGRGNFPPRFSGLQFPNYSSELNVNALELDDSALYLCASSLGQGHEQFFGPGTRLTVL.

J is TRBJ1-2 and V is TRBV5-8; 8 nucleotides line up with TRBD1. The CDR3 has 13 residues. With 4 bases clipped from V and 4 bases from J, the junction kept 3 bases outside the gene matches. Germline lookup yields CDR1 SGHTS and CDR2 YDEGEE. The CDR3 sequence is CASSDRGPYGYTF. The DNA of the CDR3 is TGTGCCAGCAGCGACAGGGGCCCCTATGGCTACACCTTC. The full variable domain, completed using reference TRBV5-8 and TRBJ1-2, is EAGVTQSPTHLIKTRGQQATLRCSPISGHTSVYWYQQALGLGLQFLLWYDEGEERNRGNFPPRFSGRQFPNYSSELNVNALELEDSALYLCASSDRGPYGYTFGSGTRLTVV.